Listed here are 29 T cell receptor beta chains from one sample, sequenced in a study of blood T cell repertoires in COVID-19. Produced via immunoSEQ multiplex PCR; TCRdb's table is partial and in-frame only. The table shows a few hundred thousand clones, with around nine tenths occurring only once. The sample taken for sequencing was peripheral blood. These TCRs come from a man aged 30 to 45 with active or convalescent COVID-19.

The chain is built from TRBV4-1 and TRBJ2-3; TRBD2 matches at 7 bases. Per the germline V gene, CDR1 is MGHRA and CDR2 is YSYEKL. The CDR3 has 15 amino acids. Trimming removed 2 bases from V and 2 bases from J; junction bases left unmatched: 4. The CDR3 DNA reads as TGCGCCAGCAGCCAACCTAGCGGAAACACAGATACGCAGTATTTT. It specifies CASSQPSGNTDTQYF.

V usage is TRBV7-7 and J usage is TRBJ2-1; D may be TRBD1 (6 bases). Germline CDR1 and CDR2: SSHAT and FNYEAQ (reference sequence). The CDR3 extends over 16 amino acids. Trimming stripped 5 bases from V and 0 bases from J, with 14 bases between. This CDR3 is CASSRYRESSYNEQFF. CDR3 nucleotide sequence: TGTGCCAGCAGCCGCTACAGGGAGAGCTCCTACAATGAGCAGTTCTTC.

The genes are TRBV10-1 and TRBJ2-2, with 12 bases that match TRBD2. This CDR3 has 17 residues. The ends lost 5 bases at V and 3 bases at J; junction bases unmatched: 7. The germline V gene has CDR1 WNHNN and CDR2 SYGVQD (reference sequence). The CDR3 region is CASSTTSGGRYTGELFF. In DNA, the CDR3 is TGCGCCAGCAGTACGACTAGCGGGGGCCGATACACCGGGGAGCTGTTTTTT.

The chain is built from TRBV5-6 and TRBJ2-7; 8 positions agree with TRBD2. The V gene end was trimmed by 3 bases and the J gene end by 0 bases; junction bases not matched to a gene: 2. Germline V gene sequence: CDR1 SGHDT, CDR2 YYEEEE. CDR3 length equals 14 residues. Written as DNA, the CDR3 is TGTGCCAGCAGCTATGGGACTAGCTCCTACGAGCAGTACTTC. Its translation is CASSYGTSSYEQYF. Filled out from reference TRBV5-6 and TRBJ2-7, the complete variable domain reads DAGVTQSPTHLIKTRGQQVTLRCSPKSGHDTVSWYQQALGQGPQFIFQYYEEEERQRGNFPDRFSGHQFPNYSSELNVNALLLGDSALYLCASSYGTSSYEQYFGPGTRLTVT.

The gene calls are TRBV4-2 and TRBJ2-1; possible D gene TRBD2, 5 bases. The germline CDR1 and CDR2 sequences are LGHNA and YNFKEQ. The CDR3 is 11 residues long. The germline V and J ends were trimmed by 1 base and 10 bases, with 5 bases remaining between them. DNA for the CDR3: TGTGCCAGCAGCCAAGCGGGGGAGCAGTTCTTC. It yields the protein CASSQAGEQFF.

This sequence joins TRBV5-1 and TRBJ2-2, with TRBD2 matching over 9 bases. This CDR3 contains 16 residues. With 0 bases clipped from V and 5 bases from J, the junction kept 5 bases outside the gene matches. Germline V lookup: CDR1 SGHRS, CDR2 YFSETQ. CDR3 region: CASSLVVAGVTGELFF. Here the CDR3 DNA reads TGCGCCAGCAGCTTGGTAGTAGCGGGGGTAACCGGGGAGCTGTTTTTT.

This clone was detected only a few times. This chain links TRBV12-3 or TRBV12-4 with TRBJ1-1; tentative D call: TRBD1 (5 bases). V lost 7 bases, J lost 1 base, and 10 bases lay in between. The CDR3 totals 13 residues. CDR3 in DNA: TGTGCCAGCACGGCGGGGGAGAACACTGAAGCTTTCTTT. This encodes CASTAGENTEAFF.

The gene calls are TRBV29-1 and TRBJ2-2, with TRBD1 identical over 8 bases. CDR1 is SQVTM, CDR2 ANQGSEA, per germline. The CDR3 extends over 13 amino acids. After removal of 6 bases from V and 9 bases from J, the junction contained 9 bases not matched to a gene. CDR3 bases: TGCAGCGTGGCAGGACAGGGTATCAGGGAGCTGTTTTTT. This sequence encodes CSVAGQGIRELFF.

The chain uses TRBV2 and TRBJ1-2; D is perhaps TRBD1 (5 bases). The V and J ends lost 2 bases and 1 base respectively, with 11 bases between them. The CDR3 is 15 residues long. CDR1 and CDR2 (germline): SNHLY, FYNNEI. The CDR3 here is CASSESRDSNYGYTF. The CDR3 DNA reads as TGTGCCAGCAGTGAAAGCCGTGACAGTAACTATGGCTACACCTTC.

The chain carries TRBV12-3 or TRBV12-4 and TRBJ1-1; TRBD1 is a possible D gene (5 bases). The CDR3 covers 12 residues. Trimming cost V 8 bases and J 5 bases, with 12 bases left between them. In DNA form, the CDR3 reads TGTGCCAGCGCATTCCCAGGGACTGAAGCTTTCTTT. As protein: CASAFPGTEAFF.

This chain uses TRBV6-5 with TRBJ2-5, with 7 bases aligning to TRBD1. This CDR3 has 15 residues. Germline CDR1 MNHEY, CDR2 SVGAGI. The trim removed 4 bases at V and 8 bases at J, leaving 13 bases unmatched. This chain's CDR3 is CASSSRRGPGRTQYF. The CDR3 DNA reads TGTGCCAGCAGTTCCCGAAGGGGGCCGGGGCGTACCCAGTACTTC.

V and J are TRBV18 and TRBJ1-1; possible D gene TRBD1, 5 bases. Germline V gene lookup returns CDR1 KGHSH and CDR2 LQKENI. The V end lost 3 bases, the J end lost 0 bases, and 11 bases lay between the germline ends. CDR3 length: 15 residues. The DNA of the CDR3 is TGTGCCAGCTCACCGGCCTGGGGGGTGAACACTGAAGCTTTCTTT. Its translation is CASSPAWGVNTEAFF.

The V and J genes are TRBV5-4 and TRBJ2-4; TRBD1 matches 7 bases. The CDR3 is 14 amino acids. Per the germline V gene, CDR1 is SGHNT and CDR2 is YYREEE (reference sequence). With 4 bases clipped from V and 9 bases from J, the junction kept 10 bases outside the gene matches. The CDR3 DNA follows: TGTGCCAGCAGCCGATCGACAGGGATTGGCATTCAGTACTTC. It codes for CASSRSTGIGIQYF.

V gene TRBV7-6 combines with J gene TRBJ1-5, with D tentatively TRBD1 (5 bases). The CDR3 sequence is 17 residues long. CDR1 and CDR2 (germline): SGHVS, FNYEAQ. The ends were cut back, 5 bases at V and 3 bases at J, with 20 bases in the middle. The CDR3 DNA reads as TGTGCCAGCAGCCCCAGGGTTGGGATGACGTCCAATCAGCCCCAGCATTTT. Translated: CASSPRVGMTSNQPQHF.

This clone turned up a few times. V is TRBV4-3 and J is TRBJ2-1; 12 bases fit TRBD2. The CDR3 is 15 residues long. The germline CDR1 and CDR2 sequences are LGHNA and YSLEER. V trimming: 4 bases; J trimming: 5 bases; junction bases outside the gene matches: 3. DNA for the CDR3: TGCGCCAGCAGCCGCTCTAGCGGGGGGGACAATGAGCAGTTCTTC. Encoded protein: CASSRSSGGDNEQFF.

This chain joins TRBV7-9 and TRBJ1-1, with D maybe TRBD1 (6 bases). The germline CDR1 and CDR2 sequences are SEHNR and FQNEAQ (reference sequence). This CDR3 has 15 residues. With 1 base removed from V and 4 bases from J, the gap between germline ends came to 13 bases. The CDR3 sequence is CASSLEAGAGTEAFF. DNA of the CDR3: TGTGCCAGCAGCTTAGAGGCGGGGGCTGGCACTGAAGCTTTCTTT.

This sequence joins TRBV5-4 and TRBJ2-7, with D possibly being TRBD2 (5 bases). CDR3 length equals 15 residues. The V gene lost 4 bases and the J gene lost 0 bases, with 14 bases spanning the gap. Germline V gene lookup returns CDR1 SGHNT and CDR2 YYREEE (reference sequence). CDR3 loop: CASSPSRDFSYEQYF. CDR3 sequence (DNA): TGTGCCAGCAGCCCGAGTCGGGATTTCTCCTACGAGCAGTACTTC.

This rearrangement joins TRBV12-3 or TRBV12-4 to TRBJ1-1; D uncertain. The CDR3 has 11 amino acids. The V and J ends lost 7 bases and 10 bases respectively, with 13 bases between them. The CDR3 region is CASTGPDGAFF. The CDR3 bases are TGTGCCAGCACAGGTCCCGATGGAGCTTTCTTT.

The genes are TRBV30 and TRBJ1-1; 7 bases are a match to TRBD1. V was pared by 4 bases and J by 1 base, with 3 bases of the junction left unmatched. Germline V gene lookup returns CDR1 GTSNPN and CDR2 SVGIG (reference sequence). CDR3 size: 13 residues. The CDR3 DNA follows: TGTGCCTGGAAAAGGACAGGGAACACTGAAGCTTTCTTT. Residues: CAWKRTGNTEAFF.

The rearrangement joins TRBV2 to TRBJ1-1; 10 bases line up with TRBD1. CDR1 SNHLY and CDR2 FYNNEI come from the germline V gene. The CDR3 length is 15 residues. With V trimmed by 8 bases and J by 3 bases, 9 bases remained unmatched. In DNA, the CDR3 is TGTGCCAGCGCTCCGGGACAGGGGACCTACACTGAAGCTTTCTTT. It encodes CASAPGQGTYTEAFF. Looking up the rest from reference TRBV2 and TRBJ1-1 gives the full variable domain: EPEVTQTPSHQVTQMGQEVILRCVPISNHLYFYWYRQILGQKVEFLVSFYNNEISEKSEIFDDQFSVERPDGSNFTLKIRSTKLEDSAMYFCASAPGQGTYTEAFFGQGTRLTVV.

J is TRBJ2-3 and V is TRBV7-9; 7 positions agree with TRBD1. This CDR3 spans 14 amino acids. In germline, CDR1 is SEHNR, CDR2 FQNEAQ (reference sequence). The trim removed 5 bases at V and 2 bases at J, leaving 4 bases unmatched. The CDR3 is CASSLGQDTDTQYF. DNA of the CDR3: TGTGCCAGCAGCCTCGGACAGGACACAGATACGCAGTATTTT.

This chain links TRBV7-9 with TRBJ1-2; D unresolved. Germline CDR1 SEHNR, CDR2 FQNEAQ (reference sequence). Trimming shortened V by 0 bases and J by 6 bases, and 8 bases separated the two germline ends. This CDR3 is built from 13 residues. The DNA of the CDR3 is TGTGCCAGCAGCTTAGCCCACAGTGATGGCTACACCTTC. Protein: CASSLAHSDGYTF.

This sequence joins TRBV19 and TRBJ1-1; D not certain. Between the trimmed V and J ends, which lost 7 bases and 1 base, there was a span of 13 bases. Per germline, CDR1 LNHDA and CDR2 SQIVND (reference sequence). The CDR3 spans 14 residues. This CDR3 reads CASTPFRKNTEAFF. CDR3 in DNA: TGTGCCAGTACCCCCTTCAGGAAGAACACTGAAGCTTTCTTT. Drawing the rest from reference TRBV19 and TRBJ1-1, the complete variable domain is DGGITQSPKYLFRKEGQNVTLSCEQNLNHDAMYWYRQDPGQGLRLIYYSQIVNDFQKGDIAEGYSVSREKKESFPLTVTSAQKNPTAFYLCASTPFRKNTEAFFGQGTRLTVV.

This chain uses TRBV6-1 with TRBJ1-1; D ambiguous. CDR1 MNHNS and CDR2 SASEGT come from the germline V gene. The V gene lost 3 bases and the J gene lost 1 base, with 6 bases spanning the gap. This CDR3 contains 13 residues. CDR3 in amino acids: CASSDPGNTEAFF. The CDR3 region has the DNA TGTGCCAGCAGTGACCCAGGGAACACTGAAGCTTTCTTT.

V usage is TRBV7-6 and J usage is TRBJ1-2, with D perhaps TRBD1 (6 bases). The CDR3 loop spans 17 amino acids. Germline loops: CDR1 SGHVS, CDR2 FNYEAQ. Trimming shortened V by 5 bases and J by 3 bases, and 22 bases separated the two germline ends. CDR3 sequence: CASSPMGARQPYYGYTF. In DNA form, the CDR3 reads TGTGCCAGCAGCCCAATGGGGGCTCGTCAACCCTACTATGGCTACACCTTC.

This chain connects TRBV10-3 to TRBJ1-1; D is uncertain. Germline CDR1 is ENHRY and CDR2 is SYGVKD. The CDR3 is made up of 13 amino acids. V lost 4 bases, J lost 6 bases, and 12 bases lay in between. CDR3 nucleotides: TGTGCCATCAGTGGCCGGGGAAACCCTGAAGCTTTCTTT. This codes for CAISGRGNPEAFF.

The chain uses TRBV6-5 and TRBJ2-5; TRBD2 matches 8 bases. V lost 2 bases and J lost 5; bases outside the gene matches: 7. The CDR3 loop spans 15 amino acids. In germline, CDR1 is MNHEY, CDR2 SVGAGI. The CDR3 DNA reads TGTGCCAGCAGTTACCAGCGGGGGCCGCGGGAGACCCAGTACTTC. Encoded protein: CASSYQRGPRETQYF.

CDR3 nucleotides: TGTGCCACCAGTGACGGGGGTAGCAATGAGCAGTTCTTC. It yields the protein CATSDGGSNEQFF. The chain employs TRBV24-1 and TRBJ2-1; tentative D call: TRBD2 (6 bases). The CDR3 covers 13 residues. Germline V gives CDR1 KGHDR, CDR2 SFDVKD. Trimming shortened V by 4 bases and J by 6 bases, and 9 bases separated the two germline ends.

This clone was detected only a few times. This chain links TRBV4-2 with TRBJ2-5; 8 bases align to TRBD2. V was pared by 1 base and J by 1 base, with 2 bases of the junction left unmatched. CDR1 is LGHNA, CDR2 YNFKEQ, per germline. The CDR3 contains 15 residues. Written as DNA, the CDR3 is TGTGCCAGCAGCCAAGTACGGGGGGGCCAAGAGACCCAGTACTTC. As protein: CASSQVRGGQETQYF.